A single sample is the source of the 30 T cell receptor beta chains below, sequenced in a study of T cell responses to AZD1222 COVID-19 vaccine. Only in-frame clones appear in the TCRdb table, and some are missing; sequencing was by immunoSEQ multiplex PCR. The sample lists some 280,000 clones; roughly 93% were seen once. Sequencing was performed on peripheral blood, taken 28 days after the second AZD1222 dose. All receptors derive from an adult who received the AZD1222 COVID-19 vaccine.

This clone showed up just a few times. The V gene is TRBV6-4, the J gene TRBJ2-1; the D gene is possibly TRBD2 (6 bases). Germline V lookup: CDR1 MRHNA, CDR2 SNTAGT. CDR3 size: 15 residues. Trimming took 0 bases from V and 1 from J, leaving 7 bases between them. The CDR3 loop reads CASSDSEGSYNEQFF. The CDR3 bases are TGTGCCAGCAGTGACTCGGAGGGGTCCTACAATGAGCAGTTCTTC.

CDR3 protein: CASNNRRATNEKLFF. The CDR3, as DNA: TGTGCCAGCAATAATCGGCGGGCAACTAATGAAAAACTGTTTTTT. The chain links TRBV2 to TRBJ1-4; D not resolved. The V and J ends lost 7 bases and 0 bases respectively, with 12 bases between them. CDR1 and CDR2 from the germline V gene are SNHLY and FYNNEI. This CDR3 is built from 15 residues.

This chain connects TRBV18 to TRBJ1-2; D uncertain. Germline assignment: CDR1 KGHSH and CDR2 LQKENI. Between the trimmed V and J ends, which lost 0 bases and 7 bases, there was a span of 6 bases. CDR3 length equals 12 residues. CDR3 nucleotides: TGTGCCAGCTCACCACCAAAGGCTGGCTACACCTTC. The encoded protein is CASSPPKAGYTF. Full variable domain (rest looked up from reference TRBV18 and TRBJ1-2): NAGVMQNPRHLVRRRGQEARLRCSPMKGHSHVYWYRQLPEEGLKFMVYLQKENIIDESGMPKERFSAEFPKEGPSILRIQQVVRGDSAAYFCASSPPKAGYTFGSGTRLTVV.

The sample holds one count of this clone. The chain employs TRBV18 and TRBJ1-2, with D tentatively TRBD1 (5 bases). Per germline, CDR1 KGHSH and CDR2 LQKENI. The CDR3 loop spans 15 amino acids. V was shortened by 2 bases and J by 0 bases, with 10 bases between the two germline ends. CDR3 in DNA: TGTGCCAGCTCACCAGGGACTGAGCCTAACTATGGCTACACCTTC. Translated: CASSPGTEPNYGYTF.

The chain carries TRBV19 and TRBJ2-3; 10 bases align to TRBD2. This CDR3 has 14 amino acids. With 8 bases clipped from V and 3 bases from J, the junction kept 5 bases outside the gene matches. CDR1 is LNHDA and CDR2 is SQIVND in the germline V gene (reference sequence). The CDR3 region has the DNA TGTGCCAGTTCCGGGACTAGCGCTACAGATACGCAGTATTTT. It yields the protein CASSGTSATDTQYF.

V is TRBV19 and J is TRBJ1-2; 9 nucleotides align to TRBD1. This CDR3 has 13 residues. With V trimmed by 10 bases and J by 7 bases, 10 bases remained unmatched. Germline CDR1 and CDR2: LNHDA and SQIVND (reference sequence). The CDR3 region is CATSRDRESGYTF. For the CDR3, the DNA is TGTGCCACCTCCCGGGACAGGGAATCTGGCTACACCTTC.

The chain has TRBV6-5 and TRBJ2-2; D is ambiguous. Trimming shortened V by 7 bases and J by 9 bases, and 9 bases separated the two germline ends. Germline values: CDR1 MNHEY, CDR2 SVGAGI. The CDR3 has 11 amino acids. The CDR3 loop is CASTSVRELFF. The DNA of the CDR3 is TGTGCCAGCACTTCCGTGCGGGAGCTGTTTTTT.

This chain connects TRBV9 to TRBJ2-1; D gene uncertain. This CDR3 is 11 amino acids long. The germline V gene has CDR1 SGDLS and CDR2 YYNGEE. V lost 4 bases, J lost 5 bases, and 4 bases lay in between. The CDR3 DNA reads TGTGCCAGCAGCCCGGACAATGAGCAGTTCTTC. Amino acid sequence: CASSPDNEQFF.

This rearrangement joins TRBV7-2 to TRBJ1-2, with TRBD1 as a possible D gene (5 bases). V lost 1 base and J lost 6, with 9 bases in between. The germline gives CDR1 SGHTA, CDR2 FQGNSA. This CDR3 has 13 residues. CDR3 nucleotides: TGTGCCAGCAGCTTAGGGTCGGGGGATGGCTACACCTTC. This translates into CASSLGSGDGYTF. The variable domain in full, with the rest retrieved from reference TRBV7-2 and TRBJ1-2, is GAGVSQSPSNKVTEKGKDVELRCDPISGHTALYWYRQSLGQGLEFLIYFQGNSAPDKSGLPSDRFSAERTGGSVSTLTIQRTQQEDSAVYLCASSLGSGDGYTFGSGTRLTVV.

The chain combines TRBV6-2 or TRBV6-3 with TRBJ1-5, with D tentatively TRBD1 (5 bases). V shed 0 bases and J shed 7 bases, with 22 bases lying between them. CDR3 length: 18 amino acids. Germline values: CDR1 MNHEY, CDR2 SVGEGT. CDR3 sequence (DNA): TGTGCCAGCAGTTACTCGAGTAGGGGAAAGGCGTTGGAACAGCCCCAGCATTTT. Amino acids: CASSYSSRGKALEQPQHF.

This chain links TRBV28 with TRBJ2-7; 10 bases agree with TRBD2. This CDR3 is 19 amino acids long. CDR1 and CDR2 from the germline V gene are MDHEN and SYDVKM. Unmatched junction bases numbered 19, after V lost 4 bases and J lost 4 bases. The DNA for the CDR3 is TGTGCCAGCAGTTCCGGGGCCTGGGTAAAAGCGGGAGGGCCGTACGAGCAGTACTTC. This gives the protein CASSSGAWVKAGGPYEQYF. The full variable domain, completed using reference TRBV28 and TRBJ2-7, is DVKVTQSSRYLVKRTGEKVFLECVQDMDHENMFWYRQDPGLGLRLIYFSYDVKMKEKGDIPEGYSVSREKKERFSLILESASTNQTSMYLCASSSGAWVKAGGPYEQYFGPGTRLTVT.

In nucleotides, the CDR3 is TGTGCCAGCAGCTCGCGAATAGGACTAGCTTACGAGCAGTACTTC. Encoded protein: CASSSRIGLAYEQYF. The gene calls are TRBV7-9 and TRBJ2-7; 8 bases agree with TRBD2. Germline CDR1 SEHNR, CDR2 FQNEAQ (reference sequence). The V and J ends lost 4 bases and 4 bases, in that order; junction bases with no gene match: 9. The CDR3 is 15 residues long. Full variable domain (remainder filled in from reference TRBV7-9 and TRBJ2-7): DTGVSQNPRHKITKRGQNVTFRCDPISEHNRLYWYRQTLGQGPEFLTYFQNEAQLEKSRLLSDRFSAERPKGSFSTLEIQRTEQGDSAMYLCASSSRIGLAYEQYFGPGTRLTVT.

The chain combines TRBV6-7 with TRBJ2-2, with a tentative D call TRBD2 (6 bases). TRBV6-7 is an ORF; its function is uncertain. The CDR3 consists of 17 residues. Trimming took off 8 bases at V and 2 bases at J, with 21 bases between the two ends. CDR3 protein: CASGLGILRDNTGELFF. The CDR3 DNA is TGTGCCAGCGGCCTTGGGATTTTGCGGGATAACACCGGGGAGCTGTTTTTT.

The chain joins TRBV29-1 to TRBJ1-2; 8 positions match TRBD1. Germline lookup yields CDR1 SQVTM and CDR2 ANQGSEA. The V gene end was trimmed by 7 bases and the J gene end by 3 bases; junction bases not matched to a gene: 4. CDR3 length: 12 residues. CDR3 residues: CSAPTGDYGYTF. Written as DNA, the CDR3 is TGCAGCGCCCCGACAGGGGACTATGGCTACACCTTC.

The J gene is TRBJ1-5, the V gene TRBV5-1; D uncertain. Germline lookup yields CDR1 SGHRS and CDR2 YFSETQ. Trimming removed 5 bases from V and 4 bases from J, with 10 bases in between. The CDR3 length is 13 residues. The CDR3 DNA follows: TGCGCCAGCAGTCCGGACCCGAATCAGCCCCAGCATTTT. Its translation: CASSPDPNQPQHF. The full variable domain, with the rest looked up from reference TRBV5-1 and TRBJ1-5, is KAGVTQTPRYLIKTRGQQVTLSCSPISGHRSVSWYQQTPGQGLQFLFEYFSETQRNKGNFPGRFSGRQFSNSRSEMNVSTLELGDSALYLCASSPDPNQPQHFGDGTRLSIL.

The genes are TRBV18 and TRBJ2-7, with 9 bases lining up with TRBD2. V gave up 0 bases and J gave up 2 bases; unmatched junction bases: 5. The CDR3 totals 16 residues. The V gene's germline CDR1 is KGHSH and CDR2 LQKENI. The CDR3 is CASSPPTSGGPYEQYF. CDR3 DNA: TGTGCCAGCTCACCACCGACTAGCGGAGGCCCCTACGAGCAGTACTTC.

This rearrangement joins TRBV28 to TRBJ2-5; D perhaps matches TRBD1 (5 bases). Per the germline V gene, CDR1 is MDHEN and CDR2 is SYDVKM. The CDR3 is made up of 15 amino acids. The V end lost 1 base, the J end lost 4 bases, and 13 bases lay between the germline ends. CDR3 nucleotides: TGTGCCAGCAGTTTATCAGGGTCACTTCGAGAGACCCAGTACTTC. Its protein is CASSLSGSLRETQYF. The full variable domain, completed using reference TRBV28 and TRBJ2-5, is DVKVTQSSRYLVKRTGEKVFLECVQDMDHENMFWYRQDPGLGLRLIYFSYDVKMKEKGDIPEGYSVSREKKERFSLILESASTNQTSMYLCASSLSGSLRETQYFGPGTRLLVL.

V gene TRBV7-9 combines with J gene TRBJ2-1; 7 nucleotides line up with TRBD2. The CDR3 has 13 residues. J lost 13 bases, V lost 1 base, and 7 bases had no gene match. The germline V gene has CDR1 SEHNR and CDR2 FQNEAQ (reference sequence). CDR3 region: CASSLVGREGQFF. DNA for the CDR3: TGTGCCAGCAGCTTAGTGGGCAGGGAGGGTCAGTTCTTC.

The chain couples TRBV19 to TRBJ2-7, with TRBD1 as a possible D gene (6 bases). CDR1 LNHDA and CDR2 SQIVND come from the germline V gene (reference sequence). V gave up 0 bases and J gave up 2 bases, with 11 bases separating them. The CDR3 has 15 amino acids. This CDR3 reads CASSIDHRDPYEQYF. As DNA, the CDR3 is TGTGCCAGTAGTATAGATCACAGGGACCCCTACGAGCAGTACTTC.

The chain uses TRBV28 and TRBJ2-7; 10 bases fit TRBD1. J gave up 5 bases and V 7 bases, and 11 bases lay outside the gene matches. Germline CDR1 MDHEN, CDR2 SYDVKM. The CDR3 sequence is 15 residues long. The CDR3: CASTPGTGVLHEQYF. The DNA of the CDR3 is TGTGCCAGCACCCCCGGGACAGGGGTTCTTCACGAGCAGTACTTC.

The chain recombines TRBV7-8 with TRBJ2-7; D is unresolved. Germline loops: CDR1 SGHVS, CDR2 FQNEAQ. The V gene lost 2 bases and the J gene lost 3 bases, with 14 bases spanning the gap. This CDR3 has 15 amino acids. DNA for the CDR3: TGTGCCAGCAGCTTATCGTCGGTAGGAAACTACGAGCAGTACTTC. Protein sequence: CASSLSSVGNYEQYF.

This chain joins TRBV18 and TRBJ1-2, with TRBD1 identical over 8 bases. After removal of 2 bases from V and 8 bases from J, the junction contained 10 bases not matched to a gene. The CDR3 loop spans 15 amino acids. The germline gives CDR1 KGHSH, CDR2 LQKENI. In nucleotides, the CDR3 is TGTGCCAGCTCACCAACCGGACAGGGACTTCAGGGCTACACCTTC. Protein sequence: CASSPTGQGLQGYTF.

This chain uses TRBV18 with TRBJ2-1; perhaps TRBD2 as D (5 bases). This CDR3 region has 17 residues. Trimming removed 0 bases at V and 1 base at J, with 13 bases between. Germline CDR1 reads KGHSH; CDR2 reads LQKENI. The chain's CDR3 is CASSPPTGSKSYNEQFF. The CDR3 coding sequence is TGTGCCAGCTCACCACCGACGGGGAGTAAATCCTACAATGAGCAGTTCTTC.

The chain links TRBV11-2 to TRBJ2-7; D unclear. The CDR3 is 14 amino acids. Germline CDR1 and CDR2: SGHAT and FQNNGV. Trimming took off 1 base at V and 2 bases at J, with 9 bases between the two ends. In DNA form, the CDR3 reads TGTGCCAGCAGCTTAGTGATTAGAGCCTACGAGCAGTACTTC. Amino acids: CASSLVIRAYEQYF.

This chain joins TRBV14 and TRBJ2-5; 8 positions match TRBD1. The ends lost 4 bases at V and 2 bases at J; junction bases unmatched: 9. CDR3 length: 16 residues. CDR1 SGHDN and CDR2 FVKESK come from the germline V gene. The CDR3 protein is CASSRTGTGVQETQYF. The CDR3, as DNA: TGTGCCAGCAGCCGAACCGGGACAGGAGTACAAGAGACCCAGTACTTC.

The CDR3 bases are TGTGCCAGCAGCCAAGCCCCTAGCGGCACCGGGGAGCTGTTTTTT. Amino acid sequence: CASSQAPSGTGELFF. The chain combines TRBV7-2 with TRBJ2-2; TRBD2 agrees at 7 bases. This CDR3 has 15 amino acids. Germline V lookup: CDR1 SGHTA, CDR2 FQGNSA. V dropped 5 bases and J dropped 4; count of bases not matched to a gene: 7.

The chain employs TRBV3-1 (or the pseudogene TRBV3-2) and TRBJ2-2; 7 nucleotides line up with TRBD2. V shed 1 base and J 5 bases; nucleotides not matched to a gene: 13. The CDR3 loop spans 18 amino acids. Germline V CDR1 and CDR2: LGHDT, YNNKEL (reference sequence). The CDR3 protein is CASSQVAGVRRMTGELFF. In DNA form, the CDR3 reads TGTGCCAGCAGCCAAGTGGCGGGGGTTCGCCGGATGACCGGGGAGCTGTTTTTT.

This chain links TRBV27 with TRBJ2-2; TRBD2 matches 8 bases. Germline V gene data show CDR1 as MNHEY and CDR2 as SMNVEV (reference sequence). The CDR3 contains 17 residues. V lost 5 bases, J lost 5 bases, and 13 bases stayed unmatched. CDR3 coding DNA: TGTGCCAGCAGTCTTATCCGGGGGGGCGCTGGGACCGGGGAGCTGTTTTTT. Residues: CASSLIRGGAGTGELFF.

V is TRBV4-3 and J is TRBJ2-2; D is unresolved. The germline CDR1 and CDR2 sequences are LGHNA and YSLEER. V lost 4 bases, J lost 2 bases, and 5 bases lay in between. This CDR3 has 13 amino acids. CDR3 in DNA: TGCGCCAGCAGCCCGGACAACACCGGGGAGCTGTTTTTT. Translated, it gives CASSPDNTGELFF.

V is TRBV6-5 and J is TRBJ2-7; D unclear. This CDR3 is built from 14 residues. The ends were cut back, 6 bases at V and 0 bases at J, with 12 bases in the middle. Germline loops: CDR1 MNHEY, CDR2 SVGAGI. The CDR3 region is CASRDTADSYEQYF. DNA of the CDR3: TGTGCCAGCAGAGACACGGCGGACTCCTACGAGCAGTACTTC.